This T cell receptor beta chain derives from a study of beta chain features in type 1 diabetes. Germline values: CDR1 MGHRA, CDR2 YSYEKL. V lost 2 bases, J lost 8 bases, and 19 bases lay in between. CDR3 length: 16 amino acids. Expressed TCRB transcripts were sequenced, since all the RNA that had been isolated was reverse transcribed. Each stem cell-like memory T cell sample yielded approximately 930,000 reads on average. TCRdb keeps only in-frame clones here, not all; method: immunoSEQ multiplex PCR. The sample shows some 99,000 clones, about two fifths of them seen only once. Findings and limits, study-wide: In every one of the four CD4+ subsets, TCRB CDR3s were moderately but significantly shorter in Type 1 diabetes patients.

This clone turned up a few times. The antigen is undetermined. The chain carries TRBV4-1 and TRBJ2-1, with D perhaps TRBD2 (6 bases). The receptor was derived from a woman under 30 in good health. The sequencing sample was made of stem cell memory CD4+ T cells from blood. This chain's CDR3 is CASSQQFNWDSHEQFF. CDR3 sequence (DNA): TGCGCCAGCAGCCAACAATTTAATTGGGACTCCCATGAGCAGTTCTTC.